This T cell receptor (beta chain) was captured by sequencing in a study of identical twins. TCRdb reanalysed the 5' RACE reads using MiXCR and keeps one entry per CDR3 protein. The sample has a few hundred thousand distinct CDR3 sequences; 20% to 30% are singletons. Germline V gene lookup returns CDR1 LGHDT and CDR2 YNNKEL (reference sequence). The CDR3 totals 15 residues. V lost 1 base, J lost 0 bases, and 6 bases lay in between. This sample also appeared in a second study, on T cells expressing NK-cell markers. Per that paper: Uncertainty persisted over the HCMV specificity of expanded NKG2C+ T cell clones.

This rearrangement joins TRBV3-1 to TRBJ2-2; a weak D match, TRBD1 (5 bases). This TCR came from a woman younger than 35 in good health. What was sequenced was CD4+ T cells sorted from blood. CDR3 coding DNA: TGTGCCAGCAGCCAAGGACAGACGAACACCGGGGAGCTGTTTTTT. It translates to CASSQGQTNTGELFF.